The T cell receptor beta chain under discussion was sequenced for a study of preoperative IRX-2 immunotherapy in early breast cancer. This clone was detected once. As for treatment: preoperative locoregional IRX-2 cytokine immunotherapy. This phase Ib study tested locoregional IRX-2 cytokine immunotherapy given before surgery. The table came from immunoSEQ multiplex PCR; TCRdb's copy has only in-frame clones and leaves some out. Among 20,000 to 30,000 clones listed, approximately 78% were seen once. Germline V gene lookup returns CDR1 MDHEN and CDR2 SYDVKM. The CDR3 has 18 residues. Trimming cost V 4 bases and J 5 bases; bases outside gene matches: 19.

Sample: lymph node tissue, taken after IRX-2 immunotherapy. The chain joins TRBV28 to TRBJ2-5; TRBD1 matches 7 bases. The TCR sequence derives from a human donor with breast cancer. This CDR3 reads CASSSRGFGTAGAETQYF. The DNA for the CDR3 is TGTGCCAGCAGTTCCCGCGGTTTTGGGACAGCTGGGGCGGAGACCCAGTACTTC.